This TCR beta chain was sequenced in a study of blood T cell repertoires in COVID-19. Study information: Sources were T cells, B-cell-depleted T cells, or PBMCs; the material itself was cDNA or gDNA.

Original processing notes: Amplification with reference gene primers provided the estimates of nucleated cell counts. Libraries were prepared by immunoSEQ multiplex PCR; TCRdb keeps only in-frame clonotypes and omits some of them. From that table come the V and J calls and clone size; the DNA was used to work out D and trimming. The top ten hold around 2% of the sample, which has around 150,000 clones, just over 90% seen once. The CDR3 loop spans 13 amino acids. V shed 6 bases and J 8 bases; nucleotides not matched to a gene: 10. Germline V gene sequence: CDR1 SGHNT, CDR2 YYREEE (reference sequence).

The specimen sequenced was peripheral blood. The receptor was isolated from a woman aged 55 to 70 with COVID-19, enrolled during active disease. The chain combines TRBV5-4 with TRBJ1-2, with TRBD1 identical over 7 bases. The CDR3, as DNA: TGTGCCAGCACCCCCGCAGGGGGGAGAGGCTACACCTTC. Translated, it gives CASTPAGGRGYTF.